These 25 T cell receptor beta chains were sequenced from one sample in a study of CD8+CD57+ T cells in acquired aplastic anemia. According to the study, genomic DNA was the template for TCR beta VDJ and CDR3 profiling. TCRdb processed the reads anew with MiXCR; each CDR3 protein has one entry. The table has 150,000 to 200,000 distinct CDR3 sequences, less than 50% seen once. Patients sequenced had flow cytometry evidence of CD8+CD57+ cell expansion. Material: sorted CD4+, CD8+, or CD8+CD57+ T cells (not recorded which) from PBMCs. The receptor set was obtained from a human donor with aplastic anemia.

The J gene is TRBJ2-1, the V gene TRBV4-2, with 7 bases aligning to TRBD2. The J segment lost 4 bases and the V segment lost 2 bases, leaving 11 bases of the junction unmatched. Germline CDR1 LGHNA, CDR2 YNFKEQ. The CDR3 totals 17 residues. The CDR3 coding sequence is TGTGCCAGCAGCCAACCCCTCTTGCGGGGGATGTACAATGAGCAGTTCTTC. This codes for CASSQPLLRGMYNEQFF.

The CDR3 is CASSRLAGVAAYEQYF. CDR3 coding DNA: TGTGCCAGCAGTAGGTTAGCGGGAGTGGCGGCCTACGAGCAGTACTTC. V usage is TRBV25-1 and J usage is TRBJ2-7; 9 bases line up with TRBD2. The CDR3 is 16 residues long. CDR1 and CDR2 from the germline V gene are MGHDK and SYGVNS. With V trimmed by 5 bases and J by 2 bases, 10 bases remained unmatched.

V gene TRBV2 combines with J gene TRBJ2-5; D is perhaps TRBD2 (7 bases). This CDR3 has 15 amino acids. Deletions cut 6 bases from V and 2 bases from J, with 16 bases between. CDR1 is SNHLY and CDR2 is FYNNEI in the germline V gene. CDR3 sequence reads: CASSQKGGNQETQYF. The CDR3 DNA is TGTGCCAGCAGCCAAAAGGGGGGGAATCAAGAGACCCAGTACTTC.

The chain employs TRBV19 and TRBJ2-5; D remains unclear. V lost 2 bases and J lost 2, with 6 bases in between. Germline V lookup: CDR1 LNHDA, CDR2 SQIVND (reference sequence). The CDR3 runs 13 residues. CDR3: CASSISLQETQYF. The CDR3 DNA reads TGTGCCAGTAGTATATCCCTACAAGAGACCCAGTACTTC.

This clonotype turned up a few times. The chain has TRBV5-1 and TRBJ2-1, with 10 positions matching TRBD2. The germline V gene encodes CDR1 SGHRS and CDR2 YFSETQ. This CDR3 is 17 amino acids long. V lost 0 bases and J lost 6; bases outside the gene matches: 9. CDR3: CASSLEASGGVVNEQFF. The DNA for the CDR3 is TGCGCCAGCAGCTTGGAGGCTAGCGGGGGAGTTGTCAATGAGCAGTTCTTC.

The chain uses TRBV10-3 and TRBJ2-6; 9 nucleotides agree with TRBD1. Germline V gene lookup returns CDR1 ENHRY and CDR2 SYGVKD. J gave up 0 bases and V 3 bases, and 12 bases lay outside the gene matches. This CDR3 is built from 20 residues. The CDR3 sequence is CAISEPPGQGLISGANVLTF. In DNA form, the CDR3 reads TGTGCCATCAGTGAACCCCCCGGACAGGGGCTTATCTCTGGGGCCAACGTCCTGACTTTC.

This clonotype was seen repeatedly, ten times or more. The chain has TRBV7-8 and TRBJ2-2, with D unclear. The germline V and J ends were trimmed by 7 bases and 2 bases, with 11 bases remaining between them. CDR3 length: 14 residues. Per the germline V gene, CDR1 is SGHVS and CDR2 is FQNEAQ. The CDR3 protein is CASNQLANTGELFF. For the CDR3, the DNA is TGTGCCAGCAACCAGTTGGCCAACACCGGGGAGCTGTTTTTT.

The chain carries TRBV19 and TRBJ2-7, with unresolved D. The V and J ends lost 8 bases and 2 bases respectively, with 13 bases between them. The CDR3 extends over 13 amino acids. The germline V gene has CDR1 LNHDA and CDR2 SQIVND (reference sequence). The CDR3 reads CASSAAEPYEQYF. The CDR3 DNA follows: TGTGCCAGTTCGGCGGCTGAGCCCTACGAGCAGTACTTC.

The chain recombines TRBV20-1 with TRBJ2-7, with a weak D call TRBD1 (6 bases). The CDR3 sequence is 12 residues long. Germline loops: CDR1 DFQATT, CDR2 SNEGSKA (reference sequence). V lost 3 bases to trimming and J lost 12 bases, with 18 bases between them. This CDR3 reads CSASRVLGQPYF. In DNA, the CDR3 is TGCAGTGCTAGTCGTGTGCTTGGACAGCCGTACTTC.

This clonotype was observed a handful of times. DNA for the CDR3: TGTGCCATCAGAAGGGGGGAGACAGTTACCTACGAGCAGTACTTC. This translates into CAIRRGETVTYEQYF. The chain is built from TRBV10-3 and TRBJ2-7; D may correspond to TRBD1 or TRBD2 (6 bases each). V lost 6 bases and J 2 bases, leaving 17 bases between the germline ends. The germline V gene has CDR1 ENHRY and CDR2 SYGVKD. CDR3 length: 15 amino acids.

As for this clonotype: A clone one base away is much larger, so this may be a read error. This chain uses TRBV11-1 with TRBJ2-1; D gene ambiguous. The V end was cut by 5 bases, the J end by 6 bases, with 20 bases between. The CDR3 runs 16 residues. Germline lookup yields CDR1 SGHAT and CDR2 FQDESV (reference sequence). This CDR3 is CASSLRFSLAPNEQFF. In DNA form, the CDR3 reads TGTGCCAGCAGCCTTAGGTTTAGTTTAGCCCCCAATGAGCAGTTCTTC.

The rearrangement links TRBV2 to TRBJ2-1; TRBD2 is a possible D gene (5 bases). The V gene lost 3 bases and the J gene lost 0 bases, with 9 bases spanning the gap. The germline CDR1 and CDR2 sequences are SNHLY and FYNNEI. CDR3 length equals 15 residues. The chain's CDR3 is CASSDEGSSYNEQFF. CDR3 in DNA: TGTGCCAGCAGTGATGAGGGAAGCTCCTACAATGAGCAGTTCTTC.

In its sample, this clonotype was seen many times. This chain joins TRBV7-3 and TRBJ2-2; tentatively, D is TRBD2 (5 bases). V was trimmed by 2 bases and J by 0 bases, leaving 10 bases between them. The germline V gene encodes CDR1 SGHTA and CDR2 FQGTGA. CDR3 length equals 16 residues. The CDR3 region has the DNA TGTGCCAGCAGCTTACGGGGTTCCCCGAACACCGGGGAGCTGTTTTTT. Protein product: CASSLRGSPNTGELFF.

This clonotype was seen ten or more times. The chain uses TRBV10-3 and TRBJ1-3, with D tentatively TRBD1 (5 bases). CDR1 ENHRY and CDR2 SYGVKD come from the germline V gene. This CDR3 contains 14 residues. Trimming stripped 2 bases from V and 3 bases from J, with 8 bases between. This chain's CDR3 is CAISEGAGGNTIYF. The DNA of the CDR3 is TGTGCCATCAGTGAGGGGGCCGGTGGAAACACCATATATTTT.

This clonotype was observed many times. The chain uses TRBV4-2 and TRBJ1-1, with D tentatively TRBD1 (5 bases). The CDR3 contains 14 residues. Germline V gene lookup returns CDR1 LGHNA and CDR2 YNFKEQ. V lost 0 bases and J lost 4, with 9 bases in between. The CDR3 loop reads CASSQDGGSTEAFF. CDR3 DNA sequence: TGTGCCAGCAGCCAAGATGGGGGGAGCACTGAAGCTTTCTTT.

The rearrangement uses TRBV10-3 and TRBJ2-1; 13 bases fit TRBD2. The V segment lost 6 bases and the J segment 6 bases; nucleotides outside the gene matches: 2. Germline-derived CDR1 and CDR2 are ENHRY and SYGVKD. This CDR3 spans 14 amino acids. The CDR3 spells CAIRGLAGPNEQFF. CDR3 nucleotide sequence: TGTGCCATCAGGGGACTAGCGGGGCCCAATGAGCAGTTCTTC.

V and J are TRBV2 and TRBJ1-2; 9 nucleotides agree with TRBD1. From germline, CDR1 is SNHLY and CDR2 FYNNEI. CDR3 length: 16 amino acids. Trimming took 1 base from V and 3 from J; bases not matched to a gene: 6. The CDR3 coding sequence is TGTGCCAGCAGTGAAGTCGGACAGGGGAAGGACTATGGCTACACCTTC. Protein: CASSEVGQGKDYGYTF.

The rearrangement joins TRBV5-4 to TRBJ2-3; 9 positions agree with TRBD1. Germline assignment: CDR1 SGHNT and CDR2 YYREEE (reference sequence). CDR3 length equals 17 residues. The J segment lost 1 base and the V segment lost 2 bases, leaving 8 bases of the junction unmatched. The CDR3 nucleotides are TGTGCCAGCAGCTTAGGGACAGGGATGGGTGGCACAGATACGCAGTATTTT. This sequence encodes CASSLGTGMGGTDTQYF.

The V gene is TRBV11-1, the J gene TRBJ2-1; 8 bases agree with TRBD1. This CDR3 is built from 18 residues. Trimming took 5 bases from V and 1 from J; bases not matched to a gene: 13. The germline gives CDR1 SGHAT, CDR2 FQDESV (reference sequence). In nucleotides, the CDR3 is TGTGCCAGCAGCAACCGGGACAGGACGGTAAAATCCTACAATGAGCAGTTCTTC. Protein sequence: CASSNRDRTVKSYNEQFF.

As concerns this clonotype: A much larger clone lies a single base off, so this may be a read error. The CDR3 loop reads CASSMGQLGNTGELSF. The CDR3 DNA reads TGTGCCAGCAGCATGGGACAATTAGGAAACACCGGGGAACTGTCTTTT. The chain has TRBV5-4 and TRBJ2-2; TRBD1 is a possible D gene (6 bases). The CDR3 is 16 residues long. CDR1 and CDR2 from the germline V gene are SGHNT and YYREEE (reference sequence).

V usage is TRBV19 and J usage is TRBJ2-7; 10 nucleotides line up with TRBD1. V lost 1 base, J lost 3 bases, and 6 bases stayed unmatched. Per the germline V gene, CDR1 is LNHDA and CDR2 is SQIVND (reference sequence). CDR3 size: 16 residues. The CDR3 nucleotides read TGTGCCAGTAGTATAGGCCGGACAGGGGGTATCTACGAGCAGTACTTC. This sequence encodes CASSIGRTGGIYEQYF.

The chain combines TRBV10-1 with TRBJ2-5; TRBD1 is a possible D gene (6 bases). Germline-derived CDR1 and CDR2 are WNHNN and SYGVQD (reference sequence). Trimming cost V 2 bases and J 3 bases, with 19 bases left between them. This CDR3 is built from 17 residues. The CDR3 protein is CASSEGEGDTGKETQYF. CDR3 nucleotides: TGCGCCAGCAGTGAGGGTGAAGGGGACACCGGGAAAGAGACCCAGTACTTC.

The CDR3 DNA reads TGCAGTGCCGCTCTCTACAGTCATGGCTACACCTTC. Its translation is CSAALYSHGYTF. V usage is TRBV20-1 and J usage is TRBJ1-2; D is uncertain. Germline CDR1 DFQATT, CDR2 SNEGSKA (reference sequence). The length of the CDR3 is 12 residues. V gave up 6 bases and J gave up 6 bases, with 14 bases separating them.

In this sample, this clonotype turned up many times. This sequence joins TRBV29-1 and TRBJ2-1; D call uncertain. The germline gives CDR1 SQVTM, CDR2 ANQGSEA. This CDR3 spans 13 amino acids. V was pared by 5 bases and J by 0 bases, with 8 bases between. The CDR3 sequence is CSVLWSSYNEQFF. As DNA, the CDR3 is TGCAGCGTTTTATGGAGCTCCTACAATGAGCAGTTCTTC.

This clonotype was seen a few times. The CDR3: CASSRTDRGRGDEQFF. The CDR3 nucleotides are TGTGCCAGCAGCCGTACCGACAGGGGGCGCGGGGATGAGCAGTTCTTC. This chain uses TRBV12-3 or TRBV12-4 with TRBJ2-1; the match to TRBD1 covers 10 bases. V shed 6 bases, J shed 8 bases, and the junction held 13 bases outside the gene matches. This CDR3 has 16 residues.